These T cell receptor beta chains were read from a single sample in a study of blood T cell repertoires in COVID-19. The protocol was immunoSEQ multiplex PCR, while the TCRdb copy is restricted to in-frame clones and leaves out a portion. The table shows around 68,000 clones, with around 87% occurring only once. The sequenced sample was peripheral blood. The receptors come from a man aged 45-60 years with active COVID-19. CDR3s include the opening cysteine and the closing phenylalanine or tryptophan. The order of the fields is D gene, clone size, V gene, J gene, CDR3 protein, CDR3 DNA. A D gene is named only where the DNA matches it firmly. Rows may omit the clone size; those that give it use once, few, many or a size class.

>TRBD1|few|TRBV6-5|TRBJ1-2
CASSYVRTGGGYGYTF
TGTGCCAGCAGTTACGTTCGGACAGGGGGTGGCTATGGCTACACCTTC
>-|-|TRBV7-2|TRBJ1-6
CASSQAARGNSPLHF
TGTGCCAGCAGCCAGGCCGCTCGGGGAAATTCACCCCTCCACTTT
>-|-|TRBV18|TRBJ1-6
CASSQTGMDIGSPLHF
TGTGCCAGCTCACAAACAGGGATGGATATCGGTTCACCCCTCCACTTT
>-|-|TRBV19|TRBJ2-7
CASSTTATYEQYF
TGTGCCAGTAGTACGACAGCAACCTACGAGCAGTACTTC
>TRBD1|few|TRBV7-8|TRBJ2-5
CASSSIWDRDRAETQYF
TGTGCCAGCAGCTCAATATGGGACAGGGATAGAGCGGAGACCCAGTACTTC
>TRBD1|-|TRBV15|TRBJ2-7
CATSTGTGYYEQYF
TGTGCCACCAGCACCGGGACAGGGTACTACGAGCAGTACTTC
>-|-|TRBV28|TRBJ1-2
CASRPPGPSWGDYGYTF
TGTGCCAGCAGACCTCCGGGTCCCTCCTGGGGAGACTATGGCTACACCTTC
>TRBD1|-|TRBV2|TRBJ1-2
CASFLETGAGYTF
TGTGCCAGCTTTTTGGAGACAGGGGCCGGCTACACCTTC
>-|once|TRBV7-9|TRBJ2-1
CASPLGEWGARDEQFF
TGTGCCAGCCCCCTGGGAGAGTGGGGTGCCCGGGATGAGCAGTTCTTC
>TRBD2|-|TRBV29-1|TRBJ2-5
CSVEAGGRQETQYF
TGCAGCGTTGAGGCGGGAGGGAGGCAAGAGACCCAGTACTTC
>-|-|TRBV4-2|TRBJ1-2
CASSQDFYNYGYTF
TGTGCCAGCAGCCAAGATTTCTATAACTATGGCTACACCTTC
>-|-|TRBV9|TRBJ2-2
CASSDTNTGELFF
TGTGCCAGCAGCGATACGAACACCGGGGAGCTGTTTTTT
>TRBD1|-|TRBV6-5|TRBJ2-1
CASSYSTGGWNEQFF
TGTGCCAGCAGTTACTCGACAGGGGGTTGGAATGAGCAGTTCTTC
>-|-|TRBV2|TRBJ2-7
CASSEDRAVSYEQYF
TGTGCCAGCAGTGAAGACAGGGCTGTATCGTACGAGCAGTACTTC
>TRBD1|-|TRBV18|TRBJ2-5
CASSPSDRGTETQYF
TGTGCCAGCTCACCATCGGACAGGGGGACAGAGACCCAGTACTTC
>-|-|TRBV7-2|TRBJ1-2
CASSLRDTTNYGYTF
TGTGCCAGCAGCTTACGGGACACAACTAACTATGGCTACACCTTC
>TRBD1|-|TRBV6-5|TRBJ2-3
CASGRDRGPDTQYF
TGTGCCAGCGGGAGGGACAGGGGCCCAGATACGCAGTATTTT
>-|-|TRBV5-8|TRBJ1-5
CASSLIAASQPQHF
TGTGCCAGCAGCTTGATCGCGGCCAGCCAGCCCCAGCATTTT
>TRBD1|-|TRBV4-2|TRBJ1-2
CASSPGQGFYGYTF
TGTGCCAGCAGCCCGGGACAGGGCTTCTATGGCTACACCTTC
>TRBD1|-|TRBV4-2|TRBJ1-1
CASSQVRYRGQGRSEAFF
TGTGCCAGCAGCCAAGTTCGGTATCGTGGACAGGGGAGGTCTGAAGCTTTCTTT
>-|once|TRBV6-5|TRBJ2-7
CASTRTPVRRSEQYF
TGTGCCAGTACTAGGACTCCGGTAAGGCGAAGCGAGCAGTACTTC
>-|-|TRBV28|TRBJ2-5
CASSLAGPGETQYF
TGTGCCAGCAGTTTGGCAGGGCCCGGAGAGACCCAGTACTTC
>TRBD1|once|TRBV28|TRBJ1-1
CASSLRQGAGRTEAFF
TGTGCCAGCAGTTTGCGGCAGGGGGCAGGTAGGACTGAAGCTTTCTTT
>-|-|TRBV12-1|TRBJ2-5
CASSELAGGHPHQETQYF
TGTGCCAGCAGTGAGCTAGCGGGGGGCCACCCACACCAAGAGACCCAGTACTTC
>-|-|TRBV7-2|TRBJ2-3
CASSLDLHGLDTQYF
TGTGCCAGCAGCTTAGACCTTCATGGGCTAGATACGCAGTATTTT
>-|-|TRBV19|TRBJ1-2
CASTLDRTSYGYTF
TGTGCCAGTACCTTAGACAGAACCTCCTATGGCTACACCTTC
>-|-|TRBV18|TRBJ1-2
CASSPIVVAVTNYGYTF
TGTGCCAGCTCACCTATCGTCGTGGCCGTAACGAACTATGGCTACACCTTC
>TRBD1|-|TRBV10-3|TRBJ1-5
CAISESGGNQPQHF
TGTGCCATCAGTGAATCAGGGGGTAATCAGCCCCAGCATTTT
>-|-|TRBV2|TRBJ1-3
CATSRGGAKGNTIYF
TGTGCCACCTCAAGGGGGGGCGCGAAAGGAAACACCATATATTTT
>-|-|TRBV24-1|TRBJ2-1
CATSEKYREPEQFF
TGTGCCACCAGTGAAAAATACAGGGAACCTGAGCAGTTCTTC
>-|-|TRBV6-1|TRBJ1-5
CASSARGLDSVNQPQHF
TGTGCCAGCAGTGCCAGGGGACTAGACAGTGTAAATCAGCCCCAGCATTTT
>TRBD1|-|TRBV12-3/TRBV12-4|TRBJ1-2
CASSQTGAGYTF
TGTGCCAGCAGCCAAACAGGGGCCGGCTACACCTTC
>-|once|TRBV5-1|TRBJ2-5
CASSLQSSQETQYF
TGCGCCAGCAGCTTGCAGTCCAGCCAAGAGACCCAGTACTTC
>-|-|TRBV24-1|TRBJ1-1
CATSDPSKQGNTEAFF
TGTGCCACCAGTGACCCAAGCAAACAGGGGAACACTGAAGCTTTCTTT
>TRBD1|-|TRBV24-1|TRBJ2-5
CATSDTTGVETQYF
TGTGCCACCAGTGACACGACAGGGGTAGAGACCCAGTACTTC
>TRBD1|-|TRBV30|TRBJ1-4
CAWSGTGGYEKLFF
TGTGCCTGGAGTGGGACAGGGGGCTATGAAAAACTGTTTTTT
>-|-|TRBV11-2|TRBJ2-5
CASSLVSEGTQYF
TGTGCCAGCAGCTTAGTGTCCGAGGGGACCCAGTACTTC